The 22 T cell receptor beta chains given below trace back to one sample, sequenced in a study of T-cell reconstitution after alpha-beta-depleted transplantation in children. Molecular barcoding with unique molecular identifiers was used for the TCRbeta library. TCRdb re-derived calls from the PCR reads in MiXCR, one entry per CDR3 protein. The sample has some 110,000 distinct CDR3 sequences; about 9.3% are singletons. The starting material was PBMCs, obtained before TCRalphabeta/CD19-depleted stem cell transplant. These TCRs come from a boy between 2 and 10 years old with acute lymphoblastic leukemia, due to receive a stem cell transplant.

V usage is TRBV5-1 and J usage is TRBJ2-5; perhaps D is TRBD1 or TRBD2 (5 bases each). Trimming cost V 4 bases and J 5 bases, with 18 bases left between them. This CDR3 has 15 residues. CDR1 SGHRS and CDR2 YFSETQ come from the germline V gene. CDR3 coding DNA: TGCGCCAGCAGCGCAACGGTTGGGGGTTCGGAGACCCAGTACTTC. Encoded protein: CASSATVGGSETQYF.

This clonotype was seen repeatedly, ten times or more. The chain links TRBV5-1 to TRBJ2-7; 8 bases match TRBD2. CDR1 SGHRS and CDR2 YFSETQ come from the germline V gene. V lost 4 bases to trimming and J lost 5 bases; unmatched junction nucleotides: 8. The CDR3 length is 14 residues. The CDR3 is CASSPSGRMNEQYF. For the CDR3, the DNA is TGCGCCAGCAGCCCGAGCGGGAGAATGAACGAGCAGTACTTC.

Worth noting for this clonotype: Because it lacks the conserved phenylalanine or tryptophan at the end, this CDR3 is likely a read error. V usage is TRBV7-2 and J usage is TRBJ2-2; perhaps D is TRBD1 or TRBD2 (5 bases each). V lost 2 bases and J 4 bases, leaving 11 bases between the germline ends. The CDR3 totals 15 residues. Germline V gives CDR1 SGHTA, CDR2 FQGNSA. This chain's CDR3 is CASSLTGRGTGELFI. The CDR3 DNA sequence: TGTGCCAGCAGCTTAACGGGACGCGGCACCGGGGAGCTGTTTATT.

The chain links TRBV11-2 to TRBJ2-2; D is perhaps TRBD1 (6 bases). CDR3 size: 13 residues. Trimming took off 4 bases at V and 6 bases at J, with 9 bases between the two ends. The germline V gene has CDR1 SGHAT and CDR2 FQNNGV. The CDR3 loop reads CASSSGQPGELFF. In DNA form, the CDR3 reads TGTGCCAGCAGCTCTGGACAGCCCGGGGAGCTGTTTTTT.

V gene TRBV20-1 combines with J gene TRBJ1-2; weak D call: TRBD1 (5 bases). Trimming stripped 7 bases from V and 1 base from J, with 7 bases between. Germline lookup yields CDR1 DFQATT and CDR2 SNEGSKA (reference sequence). CDR3 size: 11 residues. The DNA of the CDR3 is TGCAGTGGGGGGGGTAACTATGGCTACACCTTC. It yields the protein CSGGGNYGYTF.

This clonotype has at least ten counts. This chain connects TRBV4-2 to TRBJ2-7; TRBD2 agrees at 11 bases. The J segment lost 0 bases and the V segment lost 1 base, leaving 8 bases of the junction unmatched. This CDR3 comprises 18 residues. Germline loops: CDR1 LGHNA, CDR2 YNFKEQ. The CDR3 spells CASSQAPTTSGSSYEQYF. CDR3 DNA sequence: TGTGCCAGCAGCCAAGCCCCAACTACTAGCGGGAGCTCCTACGAGCAGTACTTC.

This clonotype was picked up many times. This sequence joins TRBV12-3 or TRBV12-4 and TRBJ1-3, with 9 bases that match TRBD1. The CDR3 loop spans 15 amino acids. Trimming at V came to 5 bases and at J to 3 bases, leaving 5 bases not matched to a gene. This CDR3 is CASSPTGGFGNTIYF. Here the CDR3 DNA reads TGTGCCAGCAGTCCAACAGGGGGCTTTGGAAACACCATATATTTT.

There are a few counts of this clonotype. The rearrangement joins TRBV11-2 to TRBJ1-4; D unclear. V gave up 1 base and J gave up 7 bases, with 13 bases separating them. The CDR3 totals 15 residues. CDR1 SGHAT and CDR2 FQNNGV come from the germline V gene. The CDR3 region has the DNA TGTGCCAGCAGCTTAGTACGAGGGCAGAGTGAAAAACTGTTTTTT. This codes for CASSLVRGQSEKLFF.

This clonotype has just a few counts. The chain combines TRBV5-1 with TRBJ1-5; D unresolved. The CDR3 is made up of 15 amino acids. Germline loops: CDR1 SGHRS, CDR2 YFSETQ. The V gene lost 4 bases and the J gene lost 4 bases, with 15 bases spanning the gap. The CDR3, as DNA: TGCGCCAGCAGCCCGGGCACGGGCAAGAATCAGCCCCAGCATTTT. This encodes CASSPGTGKNQPQHF. Complete variable domain (other parts from reference TRBV5-1 and TRBJ1-5): KAGVTQTPRYLIKTRGQQVTLSCSPISGHRSVSWYQQTPGQGLQFLFEYFSETQRNKGNFPGRFSGRQFSNSRSEMNVSTLELGDSALYLCASSPGTGKNQPQHFGDGTRLSIL.

V usage is TRBV19 and J usage is TRBJ2-1, with D tentatively TRBD2 (5 bases). CDR1 LNHDA and CDR2 SQIVND come from the germline V gene (reference sequence). With 4 bases removed from V and 0 bases from J, the gap between germline ends came to 7 bases. This CDR3 has 14 residues. This chain's CDR3 is CASSTSGSYNEQFF. CDR3 nucleotides: TGTGCCAGTAGTACCAGCGGCTCCTACAATGAGCAGTTCTTC.

This clonotype occurred many times. The chain uses TRBV18 and TRBJ2-5; D is ambiguous. Per the germline V gene, CDR1 is KGHSH and CDR2 is LQKENI. The CDR3 length is 13 residues. V was pared by 1 base and J by 5 bases, with 8 bases between. The CDR3 region is CASSPQGRETQYF. The DNA of the CDR3 is TGTGCCAGCTCACCACAAGGAAGGGAGACCCAGTACTTC.

In its sample, this clonotype was seen a few times. The chain recombines TRBV27 with TRBJ2-1, with TRBD2 identical over 9 bases. Looked up from germline, CDR1 is MNHEY and CDR2 is SMNVEV (reference sequence). Trimming at V came to 6 bases and at J to 7 bases, leaving 19 bases not matched to a gene. The CDR3 covers 18 residues. The CDR3 DNA is TGTGCCAGCAGCCCTCCCGAGCCATGGGCGGGAGGGAGGAATGAGCAGTTCTTC. It translates to CASSPPEPWAGGRNEQFF.

This chain joins TRBV6-1 and TRBJ2-1; D might be TRBD1 (6 bases). This CDR3 has 18 residues. CDR1 is MNHNS and CDR2 is SASEGT in the germline V gene. The ends were cut back, 7 bases at V and 4 bases at J, with 26 bases in the middle. The CDR3 is CASTLRRGLAGAYNEQFF. CDR3 nucleotide sequence: TGTGCCAGCACCCTACGCAGGGGCCTGGCAGGGGCTTACAATGAGCAGTTCTTC.

The chain employs TRBV29-1 and TRBJ1-1; perhaps TRBD1 as D (5 bases). The V gene lost 7 bases and the J gene lost 6 bases, with 18 bases spanning the gap. The germline CDR1 and CDR2 sequences are SQVTM and ANQGSEA. The CDR3 is made up of 13 amino acids. CDR3 amino acids: CSGRVGEGPEAFF. The CDR3 DNA reads TGCAGCGGAAGAGTCGGGGAGGGGCCTGAAGCTTTCTTT.

The chain recombines TRBV4-1 with TRBJ2-1, with D unresolved. This CDR3 has 15 amino acids. Trimming stripped 0 bases from V and 8 bases from J, with 14 bases between. Germline lookup yields CDR1 MGHRA and CDR2 YSYEKL. Written as DNA, the CDR3 is TGCGCCAGCAGCCAAGAATGGTCGATTTACGATGAGCAGTTCTTC. This encodes CASSQEWSIYDEQFF.

This chain joins TRBV7-2 and TRBJ1-1; 9 positions agree with TRBD1. CDR1 and CDR2 (germline): SGHTA, FQGNSA. This CDR3 has 17 residues. V lost 5 bases, J lost 3 bases, and 13 bases stayed unmatched. The CDR3 reads CASSGALGWTGDTEAFF. The CDR3 DNA reads as TGTGCCAGCAGCGGAGCGCTGGGTTGGACAGGGGACACTGAAGCTTTCTTT.

This sequence joins TRBV3-1 and TRBJ2-7; TRBD2 aligns across 15 bases. The CDR3 is 15 residues long. Germline V lookup: CDR1 LGHDT, CDR2 YNNKEL (reference sequence). Trimming cost V 4 bases and J 6 bases; bases outside gene matches: 4. CDR3 residues: CASSPGTSGRPEQYF. CDR3 DNA sequence: TGTGCCAGCAGCCCCGGGACTAGCGGGAGGCCCGAGCAGTACTTC.

The chain combines TRBV5-1 with TRBJ2-1; D unclear. This CDR3 has 13 residues. The germline CDR1 and CDR2 sequences are SGHRS and YFSETQ. The V end was cut by 0 bases, the J end by 6 bases, with 7 bases between. The CDR3 bases are TGCGCCAGCAGCTTGGGGCATCGCAATGAGCAGTTCTTC. Protein sequence: CASSLGHRNEQFF.

This clonotype has only a few counts. V and J are TRBV25-1 and TRBJ1-6, with 11 nucleotides matching TRBD1. The CDR3 is 15 residues long. Germline loops: CDR1 MGHDK, CDR2 SYGVNS. J lost 8 bases, V lost 4 bases, and 4 bases had no gene match. The DNA of the CDR3 is TGTGCCAGCAGTGTCGGGACAGGGGGATATTCACCCCTCCACTTT. This codes for CASSVGTGGYSPLHF.

V is TRBV7-2 and J is TRBJ1-5; tentatively, D is TRBD1 (6 bases). In germline, CDR1 is SGHTA, CDR2 FQGNSA. The CDR3 runs to 14 residues. Trimming removed 6 bases from V and 3 bases from J, with 12 bases in between. The CDR3 here is CASRATGNNQPQHF. Written as DNA, the CDR3 is TGTGCCAGCAGAGCTACAGGGAACAATCAGCCCCAGCATTTT.

This clonotype has more than one count but fewer than ten. The J gene is TRBJ2-1, the V gene TRBV20-1; TRBD2 matches at 9 bases. Looked up from germline, CDR1 is DFQATT and CDR2 is SNEGSKA (reference sequence). The CDR3 has 14 amino acids. The junction had 6 bases not matched to a gene; V was cut back by 1 base and J by 8 bases. This chain's CDR3 is CSARGSGSWYEQFF. In nucleotides, the CDR3 is TGCAGTGCTAGAGGTAGCGGGAGTTGGTATGAGCAGTTCTTC.

This clonotype was seen a handful of times. The chain is built from TRBV27 and TRBJ2-3; D might be TRBD2 (6 bases). Between the trimmed V and J ends, which lost 6 bases and 4 bases, there was a span of 17 bases. The CDR3 sequence is 15 residues long. Looked up from germline, CDR1 is MNHEY and CDR2 is SMNVEV (reference sequence). CDR3 residues: CASSFSGPRADTQYF. For the CDR3, the DNA is TGTGCCAGCAGCTTTAGCGGTCCCAGGGCAGATACGCAGTATTTT.